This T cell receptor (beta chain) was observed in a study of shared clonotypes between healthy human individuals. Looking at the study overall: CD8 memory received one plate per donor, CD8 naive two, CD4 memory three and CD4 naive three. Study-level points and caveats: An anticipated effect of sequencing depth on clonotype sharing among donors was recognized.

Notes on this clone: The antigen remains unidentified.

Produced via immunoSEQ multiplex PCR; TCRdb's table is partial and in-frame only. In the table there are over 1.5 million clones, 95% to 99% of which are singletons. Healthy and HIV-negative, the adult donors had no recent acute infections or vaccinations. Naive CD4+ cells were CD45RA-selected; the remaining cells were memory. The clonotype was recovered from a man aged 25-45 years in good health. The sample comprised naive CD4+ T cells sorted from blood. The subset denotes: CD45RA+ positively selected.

CDR3 sequence (DNA): TGTGCCAGTAGTACAGACTTATTGGGGAACACTGAAGCTTTCTTT. Its protein product is CASSTDLLGNTEAFF. This chain connects TRBV19 to TRBJ1-1; D remains ambiguous. The CDR3 covers 15 residues. V was clipped by 4 bases and J by 1 base, with 13 bases between them. In germline, CDR1 is LNHDA, CDR2 SQIVND (reference sequence).